These 27 T cell receptor beta chains came from one sample sequenced in a study of T cell changes during pregnancy in multiple sclerosis. TCRdb's copy holds only in-frame clones and misses some; the assay was immunoSEQ multiplex PCR. The data show some 49,000 clones, with 90% seen just once and approximately 5% held by the top ten. The specimen comprised peripheral blood, sampled after pregnancy. These receptors all stem from a female donor in good health, enrolled as a control in a pregnancy study.

This clone showed up just once. The CDR3 region has the DNA TGTGCCAGCAGCTTGGGGAGTCTGCCGCAAGAGACCCAGTACTTC. This sequence encodes CASSLGSLPQETQYF. This rearrangement joins TRBV5-4 to TRBJ2-5, with D hard to call. Trimming pared 0 bases from V and 2 bases from J, leaving 11 bases between. CDR1 and CDR2 from the germline V gene are SGHNT and YYREEE (reference sequence). The CDR3 length is 15 residues.

J is TRBJ2-7 and V is TRBV5-1; perhaps TRBD1 as D (6 bases). The CDR3 runs to 14 residues. Germline CDR1 SGHRS, CDR2 YFSETQ. V shed 2 bases and J shed 1 base, with 10 bases lying between them. The chain's CDR3 is CASSLGGGSYEQYF. The CDR3, as DNA: TGCGCCAGCAGCTTAGGGGGTGGATCCTACGAGCAGTACTTC.

The V call is TRBV6-5, the J call TRBJ2-7; a possible D gene is TRBD2 (6 bases). CDR1 MNHEY and CDR2 SVGAGI come from the germline V gene. CDR3 size: 13 residues. The germline V and J ends were trimmed by 8 bases and 0 bases, with 11 bases remaining between them. The CDR3 nucleotides are TGTGCCAGCGGGGGAGGCGTCTCCTACGAGCAGTACTTC. This translates into CASGGGVSYEQYF.

This chain uses TRBV18 with TRBJ1-5, with 9 bases matching TRBD1. The CDR3 spans 14 residues. V trimming: 6 bases; J trimming: 4 bases; junction bases outside the gene matches: 4. Germline V gene sequence: CDR1 KGHSH, CDR2 LQKENI. The CDR3 here is CASSSGTGNQPQHF. CDR3 DNA: TGTGCCAGCTCTTCGGGGACAGGGAATCAGCCCCAGCATTTT.

The rearrangement joins TRBV21-1 to TRBJ1-1. TRBV21-1 is noted as a pseudogene. The CDR3 contains 10 residues. The CDR3 region is CASSKGGAFF. For the CDR3, the DNA is TGTGCCAGCAGCAAAGGCGGAGCTTTCTTT.

The V and J genes are TRBV30 and TRBJ1-1, with TRBD1 as a possible D gene (5 bases). V lost 1 base and J lost 0, with 6 bases in between. The CDR3 totals 13 residues. Per germline, CDR1 GTSNPN and CDR2 SVGIG (reference sequence). CDR3 DNA sequence: TGTGCCTGGAGTGGACAGATGAACACTGAAGCTTTCTTT. Its protein product is CAWSGQMNTEAFF.

The V and J genes are TRBV7-9 and TRBJ1-2, with D possibly being TRBD1 (6 bases). Trimming took 5 bases from V and 6 from J, leaving 16 bases between them. CDR1 and CDR2 (germline): SEHNR, FQNEAQ (reference sequence). CDR3 size: 14 residues. In nucleotides, the CDR3 is TGTGCCAGCAGCCTCGGACAGCTTGGCCATGGCTACACCTTC. Translated, it gives CASSLGQLGHGYTF.

This sequence joins TRBV10-3 and TRBJ2-1; maybe TRBD1 (6 bases). This CDR3 has 16 residues. V was cut by 6 bases and J by 0 bases, with 15 bases left in between. Germline CDR1 is ENHRY and CDR2 is SYGVKD. The CDR3 sequence: CAIRVRGGSSYNEQFF. CDR3 nucleotide sequence: TGTGCCATCAGGGTCCGAGGGGGAAGCTCCTACAATGAGCAGTTCTTC.

V gene TRBV5-6 combines with J gene TRBJ2-3, with 9 bases lining up with TRBD2. Trimming took 4 bases from V and 4 from J; bases not matched to a gene: 10. The CDR3 totals 16 residues. Germline loops: CDR1 SGHDT, CDR2 YYEEEE. The CDR3 DNA reads TGTGCCAGCAGCCCGGGAGGCGGGGGGGCGGCAGATACGCAGTATTTT. Its protein is CASSPGGGGAADTQYF.

This clone appeared a few times. This chain joins TRBV9 and TRBJ1-1, with 7 positions matching TRBD1. V gave up 3 bases and J gave up 5 bases; unmatched junction bases: 7. CDR1 is SGDLS, CDR2 YYNGEE, per germline. The CDR3 length is 14 residues. The CDR3 DNA reads as TGTGCCAGCAGCGAGGGGGCAGGGGGTACTGAAGCTTTCTTT. This sequence encodes CASSEGAGGTEAFF.

CDR3 nucleotide sequence: TGCAGTGCTTCGACTCAAGAGACCCAGTACTTC. This translates into CSASTQETQYF. The rearrangement links TRBV20-1 to TRBJ2-5; D is unresolved. Germline loops: CDR1 DFQATT, CDR2 SNEGSKA (reference sequence). This CDR3 is built from 11 residues. Trimming shortened V by 5 bases and J by 2 bases, and 6 bases separated the two germline ends.

V is TRBV11-1 and J is TRBJ1-2; TRBD1 is a possible D gene (5 bases). Germline values: CDR1 SGHAT, CDR2 FQDESV (reference sequence). V gave up 5 bases and J gave up 4 bases, with 17 bases separating them. The CDR3 runs to 15 residues. CDR3 bases: TGTGCCAGCAGCCTAGACCAGGGCTCTACCTATGGCTACACCTTC. Protein: CASSLDQGSTYGYTF.

The chain uses TRBV28 and TRBJ1-4; 7 bases are shared with TRBD1. The ends lost 2 bases at V and 8 bases at J; junction bases unmatched: 11. This CDR3 has 16 residues. Per the germline V gene, CDR1 is MDHEN and CDR2 is SYDVKM. The CDR3 nucleotides read TGTGCCAGCAGTTTACGTTATAGGGGGCTGGGGGAAAAACTGTTTTTT. Amino acids: CASSLRYRGLGEKLFF.

The chain combines TRBV2 with TRBJ1-6; a possible D gene is TRBD1 (6 bases). V lost 2 bases, J lost 0 bases, and 14 bases lay in between. This CDR3 spans 18 amino acids. Looked up from germline, CDR1 is SNHLY and CDR2 is FYNNEI. In DNA form, the CDR3 reads TGTGCCAGCAGTGAACAGGGAGTAGGGGGCTCCTATAATTCACCCCTCCACTTT. Translated: CASSEQGVGGSYNSPLHF.

J is TRBJ2-2 and V is TRBV18; D is possibly TRBD1 (6 bases). The V and J ends lost 1 base and 5 bases respectively, with 8 bases between them. Germline lookup yields CDR1 KGHSH and CDR2 LQKENI. The CDR3 spans 14 residues. CDR3 residues: CASSPRQETGELFF. As DNA, the CDR3 is TGTGCCAGCTCACCACGACAGGAAACCGGGGAGCTGTTTTTT.

This clone was counted between two and nine times. The J gene is TRBJ2-3, the V gene TRBV4-2, with D possibly matching TRBD2 (6 bases). The CDR3 loop spans 16 amino acids. The V gene's germline CDR1 is LGHNA and CDR2 YNFKEQ. V was clipped by 5 bases and J by 6 bases, with 21 bases between them. This CDR3 reads CASSTEGTGLRDTQYF. CDR3 coding DNA: TGTGCCAGCAGCACGGAGGGGACTGGGCTGCGGGATACGCAGTATTTT.

The chain recombines TRBV7-8 with TRBJ1-3; 8 bases are a match to TRBD1. The CDR3 is 17 amino acids. Germline V gene lookup returns CDR1 SGHVS and CDR2 FQNEAQ. The V gene end was trimmed by 2 bases and the J gene end by 4 bases; junction bases not matched to a gene: 10. CDR3 sequence: CASSLSSQGAWGNTIYF. DNA of the CDR3: TGTGCCAGCAGCTTATCCTCCCAGGGGGCCTGGGGAAACACCATATATTTT.

The chain employs TRBV28 and TRBJ2-7; 9 nucleotides line up with TRBD1. The germline V gene has CDR1 MDHEN and CDR2 SYDVKM. The V segment lost 7 bases and the J segment 5 bases; nucleotides outside the gene matches: 15. This CDR3 spans 16 amino acids. The CDR3 bases are TGTGCCAGCAACACCATCGGACAGGGGCGGGCGAACGAGCAGTACTTC. Translated: CASNTIGQGRANEQYF.

The DNA of the CDR3 is TGTGCTAGTGGTTTGGTCTTCCGGCAGGCTTCTAACTATGGCTACACCTTC. Its translation: CASGLVFRQASNYGYTF. The V gene is TRBV12-5, the J gene TRBJ1-2; unclear D gene. CDR1 and CDR2 from the germline V gene are LGHNT and FRNRAP. V lost 0 bases to trimming and J lost 0 bases, with 14 bases between them. There are 17 residues in the CDR3. Full variable domain (rest looked up from reference TRBV12-5 and TRBJ1-2): DARVTQTPRHKVTEMGQEVTMRCQPILGHNTVFWYRQTMMQGLELLAYFRNRAPLDDSGMPKDRFSAEMPDATLATLKIQPSEPRDSAVYFCASGLVFRQASNYGYTFGSGTRLTVV.

The chain recombines TRBV5-1 with TRBJ2-2; the match to TRBD2 covers 7 bases. With 4 bases clipped from V and 6 bases from J, the junction kept 15 bases outside the gene matches. In germline, CDR1 is SGHRS, CDR2 YFSETQ. This CDR3 is built from 17 residues. The CDR3 region has the DNA TGCGCCAGCAGCCCGCGTCGGCGCGGGAGCTTGGCCGGGGAGCTGTTTTTT. It translates to CASSPRRRGSLAGELFF.

The chain uses TRBV28 and TRBJ1-1, with TRBD1 identical over 7 bases. The germline V gene has CDR1 MDHEN and CDR2 SYDVKM. CDR3 length: 16 residues. The ends lost 3 bases at V and 0 bases at J; junction bases unmatched: 7. CDR3 loop: CASSLPGTEMNTEAFF. The CDR3, as DNA: TGTGCCAGCAGTTTGCCCGGGACAGAAATGAACACTGAAGCTTTCTTT.

J is TRBJ1-5 and V is TRBV29-1; 10 nucleotides match TRBD1. V lost 6 bases and J lost 6; bases outside the gene matches: 5. CDR1 and CDR2 (germline): SQVTM, ANQGSEA. CDR3 length: 13 amino acids. The CDR3 protein is CSVDRGRGQPQHF. The CDR3 DNA reads as TGCAGCGTCGACAGGGGGCGAGGTCAGCCCCAGCATTTT.

J is TRBJ2-7 and V is TRBV4-3, with TRBD2 matching over 7 bases. Germline CDR1 reads LGHNA; CDR2 reads YSLEER. The J segment lost 0 bases and the V segment lost 0 bases, leaving 5 bases of the junction unmatched. CDR3 length equals 16 residues. CDR3 in amino acids: CASSQDRGGVSYEQYF. CDR3 DNA sequence: TGCGCCAGCAGCCAAGACCGTGGGGGGGTCTCCTACGAGCAGTACTTC.

The J gene is TRBJ2-6, the V gene TRBV6-1; D unclear. The CDR3 is made up of 13 amino acids. In germline, CDR1 is MNHNS, CDR2 SASEGT. V was clipped by 4 bases and J by 4 bases, with 5 bases between them. The CDR3 DNA is TGTGCCAGCAGTGTACAGGGGGCCAACGTCCTGACTTTC. Protein: CASSVQGANVLTF.

This clone appeared a single time. The J gene is TRBJ1-2, the V gene TRBV4-2; possibly TRBD1 for D (5 bases). The CDR3 is 14 residues long. Germline values: CDR1 LGHNA, CDR2 YNFKEQ. V dropped 4 bases and J dropped 4 bases, with 13 bases sitting between them. This CDR3 is CASSPGTAGYGYTF. The CDR3 DNA is TGTGCCAGCAGCCCTGGGACTGCCGGCTATGGCTACACCTTC.

The CDR3 sequence is CASSLAGEKYF. The CDR3 DNA follows: TGCGCCAGCAGCTTAGCGGGAGAGAAGTACTTC. The chain joins TRBV5-1 to TRBJ2-7; 8 nucleotides match TRBD2. The J segment lost 11 bases and the V segment lost 2 bases, leaving 3 bases of the junction unmatched. The V gene's germline CDR1 is SGHRS and CDR2 YFSETQ. This CDR3 has 11 amino acids.

The chain has TRBV4-3 and TRBJ1-2; TRBD1 is a possible D gene (5 bases). Germline V gene sequence: CDR1 LGHNA, CDR2 YSLEER. The V gene lost 0 bases and the J gene lost 4 bases, with 12 bases spanning the gap. This CDR3 region has 15 residues. The CDR3: CASSQDKGIGYGYTF. As DNA, the CDR3 is TGCGCCAGCAGCCAAGATAAGGGGATAGGCTATGGCTACACCTTC.